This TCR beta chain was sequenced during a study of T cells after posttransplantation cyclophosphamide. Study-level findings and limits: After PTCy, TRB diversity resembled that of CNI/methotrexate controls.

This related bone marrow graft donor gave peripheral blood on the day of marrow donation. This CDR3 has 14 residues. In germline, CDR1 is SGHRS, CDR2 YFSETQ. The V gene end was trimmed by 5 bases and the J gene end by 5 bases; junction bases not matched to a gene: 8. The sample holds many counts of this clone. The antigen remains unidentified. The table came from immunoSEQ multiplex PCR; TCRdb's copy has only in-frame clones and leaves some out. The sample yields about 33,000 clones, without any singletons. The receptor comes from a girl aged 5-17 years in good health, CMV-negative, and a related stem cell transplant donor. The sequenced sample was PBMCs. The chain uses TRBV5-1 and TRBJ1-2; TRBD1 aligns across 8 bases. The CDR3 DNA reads TGCGCCAGCAGTCAAGACAGGGGCCCGTATGGCTACACCTTC. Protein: CASSQDRGPYGYTF.